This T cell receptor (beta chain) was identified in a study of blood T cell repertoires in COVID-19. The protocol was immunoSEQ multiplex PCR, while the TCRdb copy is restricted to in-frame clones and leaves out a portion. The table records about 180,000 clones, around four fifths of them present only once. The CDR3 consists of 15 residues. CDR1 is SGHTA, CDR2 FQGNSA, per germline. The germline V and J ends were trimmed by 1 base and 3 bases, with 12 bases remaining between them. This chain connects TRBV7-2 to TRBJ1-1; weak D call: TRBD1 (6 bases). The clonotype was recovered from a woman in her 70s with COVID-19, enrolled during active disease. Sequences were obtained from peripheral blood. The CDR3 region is CASSLGGAGDTEAFF. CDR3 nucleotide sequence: TGTGCCAGCAGCTTAGGTGGCGCAGGGGACACTGAAGCTTTCTTT.